The entry below describes one T cell receptor (beta chain). One end of the junction is discordant with germline, which a read error may explain. Without any cell sorting, about 19-31 mg of bulk tissue yielded co-extracted RNA and DNA. The data were taken from a study of tumor-infiltrating lymphocytes in primary liver carcinoma. The authors made TCR beta cDNA from roughly 480 ng total RNA with a constant-region primer. Three nested multiplex PCR rounds, a slightly modified ARM-PCR, produced the libraries for TCR beta. MiXCR, run by TCRdb on the multiplex PCR reads, gives a single entry per CDR3 protein. The sample carries more than 85,000 distinct CDR3 sequences, roughly 85% recorded once. The source of this sequence is a man aged 40-55 years with primary liver carcinoma and hepatitis B virus infection. Specimen: liver tumor tissue from sampling region 3. The subset was: tumor region T3, left-lateral pole.

The CDR3 here is CASSQGTGSQNEQCF. The CDR3 nucleotides are TGTGCCAGCAGCCAAGGCACCGGGTCTCAGAACGAGCAGTGCTTC. V and J are TRBV4-2 and TRBJ2-7; no clear D gene. Germline-derived CDR1 and CDR2 are LGHNA and YNFKEQ. This CDR3 has 15 amino acids.